This record covers a single T cell receptor (beta chain). Its antigen is currently unknown. The data belong to a study of T cells expressing NK-cell markers. Overall study: Beta-chain profiling covered CD3+CD56+NKG2C+, CD3+CD56+NKG2C- and CD3+CD56-NKG2C+ sorted subsets.

Study-level results: The study found these clonotypes also leading the CD3+CD56-NKG2C+ fraction in a handful of donors. Dominant NKG2C+ clonotype frequencies of about 1.0-7.0% of CD8+ T cells were measured in roughly 6 donors.

Germline assignment: CDR1 MNHEY and CDR2 SVGAGI. This CDR3 is 13 amino acids long. Generation of TCR beta cDNA was performed by 5'RACE template switching incorporating UMIs. One entry per CDR3 protein, without DNA, is what TCRdb gives after re-calling the 5' RACE reads. Its table lists some 440,000 distinct CDR3 sequences. This chain links TRBV6-5 with TRBJ1-1. Sequenced material: blood T cells: a sorted CD56 or NKG2C T cell subset, CD4+ or CD8+ T cells, or bulk PBMC T cells (not recorded which). The receptor's source is a woman in her forties or fifties in good health. The CDR3 here is CASSYLQGSEAFF.